This entry is about one T cell receptor (beta chain). 13 Jbeta primers and 60 Vbeta primers were used for the PCR. Here immunoSEQ multiplex PCR was the method, and the copy in TCRdb shows in-frame clones only, minus some. The sample has about 200,000 clones. This specimen comes from a study of cytomegalovirus exposure and HLA in healthy donors. Germline CDR1 and CDR2: MDHEN and SYDVKM. V was clipped by 8 bases and J by 4 bases, with 14 bases between them. This CDR3 comprises 13 residues. Specimen: PBMCs. V usage is TRBV28 and J usage is TRBJ1-2; no definite D call. This receptor was taken from a girl aged 2 to 9 in good health and CMV-seropositive. The CDR3 sequence is CASGLGSLYGYTF. The CDR3 nucleotides are TGTGCCAGCGGACTCGGCAGCCTCTATGGCTACACCTTC.